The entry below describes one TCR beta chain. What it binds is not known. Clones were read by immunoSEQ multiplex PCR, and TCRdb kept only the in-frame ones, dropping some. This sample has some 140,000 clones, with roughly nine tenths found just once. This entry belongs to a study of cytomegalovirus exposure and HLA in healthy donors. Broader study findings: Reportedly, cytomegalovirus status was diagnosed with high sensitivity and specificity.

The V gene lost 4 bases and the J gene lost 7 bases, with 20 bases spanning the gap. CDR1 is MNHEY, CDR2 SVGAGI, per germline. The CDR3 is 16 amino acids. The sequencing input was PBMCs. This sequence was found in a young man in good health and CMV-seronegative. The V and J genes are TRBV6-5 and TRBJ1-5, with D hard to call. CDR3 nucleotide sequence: TGTGCCAGCAGTTCCCACGATCCCTCCGGAGCCCAGCCCCAGCATTTT. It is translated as CASSSHDPSGAQPQHF.